The 30 T cell receptor beta chains presented below share a single source sample, sequenced in a study of cytomegalovirus exposure and HLA in healthy donors. PCR employed 60 Vbeta and 13 Jbeta primers. Using immunoSEQ multiplex PCR, the repertoire was profiled, and TCRdb retains in-frame clones only, with some absent. In the table there are about 52,000 clones, about 50% of which are singletons. The specimen sequenced was PBMCs. These receptor sequences come from a human donor in good health.

As to this clone: An end of the junction differs from the germline gene, which may be a read error. The chain has TRBV7-9 and TRBJ1-2; D perhaps matches TRBD1 (6 bases). The CDR3 is made up of 12 amino acids. Germline V CDR1 and CDR2: SEHNR, FQNEAQ (reference sequence). The DNA for the CDR3 is TGTTCCAGCAGCCCGGACAGCATGGGCTACACCTTC. It is translated as CSSSPDSMGYTF.

The chain recombines TRBV30 with TRBJ1-6; 11 bases line up with TRBD1. Germline assignment: CDR1 GTSNPN and CDR2 SVGIG (reference sequence). V shed 4 bases, J shed 10 bases, and the junction held 9 bases outside the gene matches. The CDR3 has 15 residues. The CDR3 loop is CAWNGQGALSSPLHF. The CDR3 bases are TGTGCCTGGAACGGACAGGGGGCCTTGTCCTCACCCCTCCACTTT.

This clone was counted only a few times. This chain uses TRBV19 with TRBJ1-2; 7 bases are shared with TRBD1. The V and J ends lost 5 bases and 5 bases, in that order; junction bases with no gene match: 5. The germline V gene has CDR1 LNHDA and CDR2 SQIVND (reference sequence). The length of the CDR3 is 13 residues. The CDR3 protein is CASSPPGQYGYTF. CDR3 DNA sequence: TGTGCCAGTAGTCCCCCGGGACAGTATGGCTACACCTTC.

The chain carries TRBV18 and TRBJ2-7; 8 bases agree with TRBD2. CDR1 is KGHSH, CDR2 LQKENI, per germline. The CDR3 loop spans 15 amino acids. The ends lost 2 bases at V and 1 base at J; junction bases unmatched: 4. CDR3 amino acids: CASSPARGASYEQYF. The CDR3 bases are TGTGCCAGCTCACCAGCGCGGGGGGCTTCCTACGAGCAGTACTTC.

The chain uses TRBV7-2 and TRBJ2-2; D is perhaps TRBD2 (5 bases). V was trimmed by 2 bases and J by 6 bases, leaving 10 bases between them. The CDR3 totals 14 residues. In germline, CDR1 is SGHTA, CDR2 FQGNSA. In nucleotides, the CDR3 is TGTGCCAGCAGCTTAACAGCGGTGGCCGGGGAGCTGTTTTTT. It translates to CASSLTAVAGELFF. The full variable domain, in which reference TRBV7-2 and TRBJ2-2 provide the parts outside the CDR3, is GAGVSQSPSNKVTEKGKDVELRCDPISGHTALYWYRQSLGQGLEFLIYFQGNSAPDKSGLPSDRFSAERTGGSVSTLTIQRTQQEDSAVYLCASSLTAVAGELFFGEGSRLTVL.

This clone was recorded only once. V is TRBV7-2 and J is TRBJ1-2; 7 positions agree with TRBD1. V lost 5 bases to trimming and J lost 8 bases; unmatched junction nucleotides: 8. CDR1 SGHTA and CDR2 FQGNSA come from the germline V gene. This CDR3 spans 13 amino acids. The CDR3 DNA follows: TGTGCCAGCAGCCCTGGGGACAGACTGGGCTACACCTTC. This encodes CASSPGDRLGYTF. The full variable domain, its missing parts supplied by reference TRBV7-2 and TRBJ1-2, is GAGVSQSPSNKVTEKGKDVELRCDPISGHTALYWYRQSLGQGLEFLIYFQGNSAPDKSGLPSDRFSAERTGGSVSTLTIQRTQQEDSAVYLCASSPGDRLGYTFGSGTRLTVV.

This chain connects TRBV7-8 to TRBJ2-2; possible D gene TRBD1, 6 bases. The CDR3 consists of 17 residues. From germline, CDR1 is SGHVS and CDR2 FQNEAQ. V was clipped by 1 base and J by 0 bases, with 12 bases between them. In nucleotides, the CDR3 is TGTGCCAGCAGCTTAGGAGCCCGGACAGCGAACACCGGGGAGCTGTTTTTT. Residues: CASSLGARTANTGELFF. The full variable domain, completed using reference TRBV7-8 and TRBJ2-2, is GAGVSQSPRYKVAKRGQDVALRCDPISGHVSLFWYQQALGQGPEFLTYFQNEAQLDKSGLPSDRFFAERPEGSVSTLKIQRTQQEDSAVYLCASSLGARTANTGELFFGEGSRLTVL.

V usage is TRBV7-2 and J usage is TRBJ2-1; 12 bases match TRBD2. CDR1 and CDR2 from the germline V gene are SGHTA and FQGNSA. V shed 4 bases and J 10 bases; nucleotides not matched to a gene: 11. The CDR3 runs to 16 residues. The CDR3 is CASSSNLAGGFGEQFF. The CDR3 nucleotides are TGTGCCAGCAGCTCCAACCTAGCGGGGGGGTTCGGCGAGCAGTTCTTC. The variable domain in full, completed from reference TRBV7-2 and TRBJ2-1, reads GAGVSQSPSNKVTEKGKDVELRCDPISGHTALYWYRQSLGQGLEFLIYFQGNSAPDKSGLPSDRFSAERTGGSVSTLTIQRTQQEDSAVYLCASSSNLAGGFGEQFFGPGTRLTVL.

This sequence joins TRBV29-1 and TRBJ1-2; D remains unclear. V lost 0 bases and J 8 bases, leaving 13 bases between the germline ends. Germline V gives CDR1 SQVTM, CDR2 ANQGSEA. There are 13 residues in the CDR3. The CDR3 loop is CSVEDLYRRGYTF. The CDR3 DNA reads TGCAGCGTTGAAGATTTGTACAGAAGAGGCTACACCTTC.

The rearrangement uses TRBV2 and TRBJ1-5, with a tentative D call TRBD1 (5 bases). CDR1 is SNHLY, CDR2 FYNNEI, per germline. Trimming removed 4 bases from V and 5 bases from J, with 12 bases in between. The CDR3 is 14 amino acids. CDR3 loop: CASSGRGWDQPQHF. In DNA form, the CDR3 reads TGTGCCAGCAGTGGGAGGGGCTGGGATCAGCCCCAGCATTTT.

This clone was observed a single time. The rearrangement uses TRBV25-1 and TRBJ1-2; D perhaps matches TRBD1 (5 bases). This CDR3 is 16 amino acids long. Trimming left V 5 bases short and J 8 bases short, with 24 bases between. Germline V gene lookup returns CDR1 MGHDK and CDR2 SYGVNS. CDR3 region: CASSFTPAGQGGGYTF. CDR3 coding DNA: TGTGCCAGCAGTTTTACCCCAGCGGGGCAGGGAGGAGGCTACACCTTC.

V is TRBV18 and J is TRBJ2-3, with D tentatively TRBD1 (5 bases). Looked up from germline, CDR1 is KGHSH and CDR2 is LQKENI. Trimming shortened V by 6 bases and J by 0 bases, and 7 bases separated the two germline ends. This CDR3 has 13 residues. This chain's CDR3 is CASSQGSTDTQYF. The CDR3 DNA reads TGTGCCAGCTCCCAGGGTAGCACAGATACGCAGTATTTT.

This clone was observed a handful of times. The genes are TRBV7-3 and TRBJ2-1; no clear D gene. The CDR3 covers 11 residues. The germline V gene has CDR1 SGHTA and CDR2 FQGTGA. The ends were cut back, 5 bases at V and 8 bases at J, with 7 bases in the middle. The CDR3 coding sequence is TGTGCCAGCAGCGGCAATGATGAGCAGTTCTTC. Its protein is CASSGNDEQFF.

This chain uses TRBV7-2 with TRBJ2-1; D unresolved. The germline V and J ends were trimmed by 7 bases and 2 bases, with 6 bases remaining between them. The germline V gene encodes CDR1 SGHTA and CDR2 FQGNSA. This CDR3 contains 12 residues. The CDR3, as DNA: TGTGCCAGCACCCCCGCCTACAATGAGCAGTTCTTC. Translating gives CASTPAYNEQFF.

The chain has TRBV28 and TRBJ2-7; 9 bases map to TRBD1. This CDR3 contains 15 residues. V dropped 5 bases and J dropped 5; count of bases not matched to a gene: 10. Per germline, CDR1 MDHEN and CDR2 SYDVKM. The CDR3 spells CASSPQGTGRHEQYF. CDR3 DNA sequence: TGTGCCAGCAGTCCCCAGGGGACAGGGCGACACGAGCAGTACTTC.

This chain connects TRBV18 to TRBJ2-2; 7 nucleotides align to TRBD1. The CDR3 contains 15 residues. The V segment lost 4 bases and the J segment 1 base; nucleotides outside the gene matches: 3. The V gene's germline CDR1 is KGHSH and CDR2 LQKENI. The CDR3 loop is CASSLRTGNTGELFF. DNA of the CDR3: TGTGCCAGCTCACTAAGGACAGGGAACACCGGGGAGCTGTTTTTT.

V is TRBV7-9 and J is TRBJ2-1; D possibly corresponds to TRBD2 (5 bases). V was cut by 4 bases and J by 2 bases, with 12 bases left in between. The germline V gene has CDR1 SEHNR and CDR2 FQNEAQ (reference sequence). This CDR3 has 15 residues. CDR3 nucleotides: TGTGCCAGCAGCTCCATAGCGAAGGCCTACAATGAGCAGTTCTTC. Amino acid sequence: CASSSIAKAYNEQFF.

The V gene is TRBV6-5, the J gene TRBJ1-2, with 7 nucleotides matching TRBD1. The germline V gene encodes CDR1 MNHEY and CDR2 SVGAGI. Trimming cost V 6 bases and J 6 bases; bases outside gene matches: 4. This CDR3 comprises 12 residues. As DNA, the CDR3 is TGTGCCAGCAGCGGAGGACAGGATGGCTACACCTTC. Protein sequence: CASSGGQDGYTF.

This clone has more than one count but fewer than ten. The chain has TRBV6-5 and TRBJ1-2; tentative D call: TRBD1 (6 bases). This CDR3 has 14 residues. Germline CDR1 reads MNHEY; CDR2 reads SVGAGI. V was shortened by 6 bases and J by 2 bases, with 13 bases between the two germline ends. CDR3 nucleotides: TGTGCCAGCAGCAATAGGGGGTGGAACTATGGCTACACCTTC. Translation: CASSNRGWNYGYTF.

To note about this clone: The sample has other DNA sequences that encode this CDR3 too. The chain recombines TRBV7-9 with TRBJ1-2; D is unclear. V lost 1 base and J lost 4, with 7 bases in between. Germline CDR1 and CDR2: SEHNR and FQNEAQ (reference sequence). The CDR3 contains 13 residues. CDR3 sequence (DNA): TGTGCCAGCAGCTTAGGGCAGTCCTATGGCTACACCTTC. Translated: CASSLGQSYGYTF.

This clone was seen more than once but under ten times. V gene TRBV5-1 combines with J gene TRBJ1-1; 7 bases match TRBD1. In germline, CDR1 is SGHRS, CDR2 YFSETQ. The CDR3 is made up of 14 amino acids. V shed 4 bases and J 7 bases; nucleotides not matched to a gene: 10. The CDR3 here is CASSPGQIDDEAFF. Here the CDR3 DNA reads TGCGCCAGCAGCCCGGGACAGATTGACGATGAAGCTTTCTTT. Drawing the rest from reference TRBV5-1 and TRBJ1-1, the complete variable domain is KAGVTQTPRYLIKTRGQQVTLSCSPISGHRSVSWYQQTPGQGLQFLFEYFSETQRNKGNFPGRFSGRQFSNSRSEMNVSTLELGDSALYLCASSPGQIDDEAFFGQGTRLTVV.

V usage is TRBV5-8 and J usage is TRBJ2-2; D is perhaps TRBD2 (6 bases). From germline, CDR1 is SGHTS and CDR2 YDEGEE. The V end was cut by 2 bases, the J end by 8 bases, with 13 bases between. This CDR3 contains 14 residues. The CDR3 bases are TGTGCCAGCAGCTTCCCGGGAGTCACGGGGGAGCTGTTTTTT. This codes for CASSFPGVTGELFF.

This clone showed up many times. The same CDR3 can be traced to other DNA sequences in this sample. The rearrangement uses TRBV9 and TRBJ1-4; TRBD1 is a possible D gene (5 bases). The CDR3 runs to 14 residues. Trimming removed 2 bases at V and 3 bases at J, with 8 bases between. Germline V CDR1 and CDR2: SGDLS, YYNGEE. CDR3 sequence: CASSVQGANEKLFF. DNA of the CDR3: TGTGCCAGCAGCGTGCAAGGGGCTAATGAAAAACTGTTTTTT.

The chain employs TRBV9 and TRBJ2-1; 13 bases line up with TRBD2. The germline gives CDR1 SGDLS, CDR2 YYNGEE. The CDR3 consists of 16 residues. The junction had 4 bases not matched to a gene; V was cut back by 3 bases and J by 4 bases. As DNA, the CDR3 is TGTGCCAGCAGCGCAGGGACTAGCGGGGCGTACAATGAGCAGTTCTTC. Its translation: CASSAGTSGAYNEQFF.

The chain employs TRBV29-1 and TRBJ1-4; the D gene is possibly TRBD1 (5 bases). Trimming pared 3 bases from V and 6 bases from J, leaving 8 bases between. The germline CDR1 and CDR2 sequences are SQVTM and ANQGSEA. The CDR3 runs 12 residues. The CDR3, as DNA: TGCAGCGTTGAGGGGGGTGATGAAAAACTGTTTTTT. This encodes CSVEGGDEKLFF.

This clone came up once. The J gene is TRBJ1-5, the V gene TRBV30, with 11 bases matching TRBD1. The CDR3 is made up of 15 amino acids. V lost 3 bases and J lost 6; bases outside the gene matches: 7. Germline CDR1 GTSNPN, CDR2 SVGIG (reference sequence). The CDR3 coding sequence is TGTGCCTGGAGATTACAGGGGACAGGGGGTCAGCCCCAGCATTTT. Its protein product is CAWRLQGTGGQPQHF. Based on the CDR3 plus reference TRBV30 and TRBJ1-5, the full variable domain is SQTIHQWPATLVQPVGSPLSLECTVEGTSNPNLYWYRQAAGRGLQLLFYSVGIGQISSEVPQNLSASRPQDRQFILSSKKLLLSDSGFYLCAWRLQGTGGQPQHFGDGTRLSIL.

The chain carries TRBV6-5 and TRBJ2-1, with D possibly TRBD2 on 7 matching bases. The CDR3 extends over 15 amino acids. Trimming removed 2 bases from V and 12 bases from J, with 20 bases in between. CDR1 and CDR2 (germline): MNHEY, SVGAGI. The CDR3: CASSYRSSGQGGQFF. In DNA form, the CDR3 reads TGTGCCAGCAGTTACCGCTCTAGCGGCCAAGGGGGGCAGTTCTTC.

The chain is built from TRBV5-1 and TRBJ1-6; D not resolved. Germline V gene data show CDR1 as SGHRS and CDR2 as YFSETQ. Trimming pared 0 bases from V and 9 bases from J, leaving 10 bases between. The CDR3 loop spans 14 amino acids. The CDR3 DNA reads as TGCGCCAGCAGCTTGGGAGAAGAGAGTTCACCCCTCCACTTT. Protein sequence: CASSLGEESSPLHF.

V usage is TRBV19 and J usage is TRBJ2-1; the match to TRBD1 covers 8 bases. With 5 bases clipped from V and 6 bases from J, the junction kept 6 bases outside the gene matches. CDR1 and CDR2 (germline): LNHDA, SQIVND (reference sequence). The CDR3 covers 14 residues. CDR3 residues: CASSPRTGSNEQFF. For the CDR3, the DNA is TGTGCCAGTAGTCCCCGGACAGGGAGCAATGAGCAGTTCTTC.

This clone was found a few times. The chain is built from TRBV7-2 and TRBJ1-1; no clear D gene. The CDR3 length is 14 residues. V was pared by 1 base and J by 10 bases, with 16 bases between. The germline V gene has CDR1 SGHTA and CDR2 FQGNSA. The CDR3 DNA reads TGTGCCAGCAGCTTAGGCCATTCGAATACGGTAGCTTTCTTT. Amino acid sequence: CASSLGHSNTVAFF.